This T cell receptor beta chain was identified in a study of cytotoxic CD8 clonotypes in ibrutinib-treated CLL. Looking at the study overall: The study included 11 relapsed/refractory and under 16 treatment-naive patients; about 17 had IGHV unmutated disease.

This clone appeared a few times. Its antigen is not known. Study-wide points: Clonality increased with ibrutinib response but returned toward baseline at progression.

Sequenced by immunoSEQ multiplex PCR; TCRdb stores in-frame clones only, minus some. The sample has 130,000 or so clones, approximately 80% seen once. This sample comprised PBMCs, obtained after 12 months of ibrutinib treatment. The clonotype comes from a human donor with chronic lymphocytic leukemia.

CDR3 residues: CASSLAGSGGPHTQYF. Here the CDR3 DNA reads TGTGCCAGCAGCTTAGCGGGTAGCGGGGGCCCCCATACGCAGTATTTT. This chain joins TRBV11-2 and TRBJ2-3; 9 positions match TRBD2. J lost 7 bases, V lost 1 base, and 9 bases had no gene match. The CDR3 is 16 amino acids. Germline CDR1 and CDR2: SGHAT and FQNNGV.